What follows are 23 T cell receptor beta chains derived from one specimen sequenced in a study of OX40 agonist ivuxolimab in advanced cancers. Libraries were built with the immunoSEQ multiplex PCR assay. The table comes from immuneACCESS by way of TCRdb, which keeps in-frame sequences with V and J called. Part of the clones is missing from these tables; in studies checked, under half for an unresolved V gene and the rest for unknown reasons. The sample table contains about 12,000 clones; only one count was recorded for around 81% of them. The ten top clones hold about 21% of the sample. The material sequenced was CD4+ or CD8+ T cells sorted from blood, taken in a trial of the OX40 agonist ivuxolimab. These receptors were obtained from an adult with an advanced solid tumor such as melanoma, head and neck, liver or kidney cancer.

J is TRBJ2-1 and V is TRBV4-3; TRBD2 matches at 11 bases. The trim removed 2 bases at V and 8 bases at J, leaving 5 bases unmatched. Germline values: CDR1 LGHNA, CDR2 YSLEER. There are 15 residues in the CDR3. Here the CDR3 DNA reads TGCGCCAGCAGCCAATATACTAGCGGGGGCTATGAGCAGTTCTTC. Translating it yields CASSQYTSGGYEQFF.

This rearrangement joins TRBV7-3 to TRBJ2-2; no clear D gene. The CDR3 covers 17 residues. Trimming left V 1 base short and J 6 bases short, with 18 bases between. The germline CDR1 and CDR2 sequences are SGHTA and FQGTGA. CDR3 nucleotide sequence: TGTGCCAGCAGCTTAAAACCGGGTCAAGTCTTGGCCGGGGAGCTGTTTTTT. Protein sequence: CASSLKPGQVLAGELFF.

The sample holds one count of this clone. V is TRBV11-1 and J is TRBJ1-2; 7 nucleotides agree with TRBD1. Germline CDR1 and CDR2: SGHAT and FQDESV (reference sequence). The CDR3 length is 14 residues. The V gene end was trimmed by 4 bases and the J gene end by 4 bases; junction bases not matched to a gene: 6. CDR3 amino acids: CASSSDRDGYGYTF. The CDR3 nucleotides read TGTGCCAGCAGCTCCGACAGGGACGGCTATGGCTACACCTTC.

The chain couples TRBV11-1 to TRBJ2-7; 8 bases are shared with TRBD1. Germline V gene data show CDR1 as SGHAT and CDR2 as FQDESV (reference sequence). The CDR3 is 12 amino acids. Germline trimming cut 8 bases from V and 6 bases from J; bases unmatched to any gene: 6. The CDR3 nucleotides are TGTGCCAGCTACTCAGGGGGCCTCGAGCAGTACTTC. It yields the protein CASYSGGLEQYF.

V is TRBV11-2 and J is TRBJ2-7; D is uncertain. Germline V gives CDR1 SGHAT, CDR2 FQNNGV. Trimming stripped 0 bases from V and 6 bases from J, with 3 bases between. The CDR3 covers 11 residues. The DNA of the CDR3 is TGTGCCAGCAGCTTAGATGGCGAGCAGTACTTC. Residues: CASSLDGEQYF.

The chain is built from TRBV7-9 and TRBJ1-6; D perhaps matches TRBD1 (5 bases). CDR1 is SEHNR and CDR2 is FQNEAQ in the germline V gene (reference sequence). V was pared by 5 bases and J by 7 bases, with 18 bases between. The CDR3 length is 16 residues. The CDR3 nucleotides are TGTGCCAGCAGCCCCCAACCGGGGGGGTTGAATTCACCCCTCCACTTT. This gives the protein CASSPQPGGLNSPLHF.

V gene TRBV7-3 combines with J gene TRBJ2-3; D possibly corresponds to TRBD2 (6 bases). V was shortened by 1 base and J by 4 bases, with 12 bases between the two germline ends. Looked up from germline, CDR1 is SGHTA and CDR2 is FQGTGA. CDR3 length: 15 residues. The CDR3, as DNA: TGTGCCAGCAGCTTAATCGGGGGAATCGCAGATACGCAGTATTTT. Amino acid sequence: CASSLIGGIADTQYF.

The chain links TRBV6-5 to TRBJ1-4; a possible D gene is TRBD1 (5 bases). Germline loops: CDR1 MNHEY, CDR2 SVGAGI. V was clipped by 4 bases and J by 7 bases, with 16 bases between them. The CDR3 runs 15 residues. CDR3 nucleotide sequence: TGTGCCAGCAGTTTCGCCCCAGGGTCGGGTGAAAAACTGTTTTTT. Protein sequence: CASSFAPGSGEKLFF.

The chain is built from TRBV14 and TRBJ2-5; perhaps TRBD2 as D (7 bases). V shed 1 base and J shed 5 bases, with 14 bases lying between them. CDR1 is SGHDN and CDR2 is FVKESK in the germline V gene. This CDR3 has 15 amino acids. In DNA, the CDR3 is TGTGCCAGCAGCCAAGGGGGGGGCGCCGGGGAGACCCAGTACTTC. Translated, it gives CASSQGGGAGETQYF.

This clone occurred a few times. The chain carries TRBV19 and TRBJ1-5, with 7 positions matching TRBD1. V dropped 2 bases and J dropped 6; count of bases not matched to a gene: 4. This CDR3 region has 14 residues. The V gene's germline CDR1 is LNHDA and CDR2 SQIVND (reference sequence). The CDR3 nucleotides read TGTGCCAGTAGTATAAGGGGGCGCGGTCAGCCCCAGCATTTT. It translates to CASSIRGRGQPQHF.

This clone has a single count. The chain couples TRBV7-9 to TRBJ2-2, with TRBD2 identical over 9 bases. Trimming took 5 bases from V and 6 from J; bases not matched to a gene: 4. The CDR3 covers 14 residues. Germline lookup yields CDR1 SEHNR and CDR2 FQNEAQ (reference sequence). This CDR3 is CASSPSGAAGELFF. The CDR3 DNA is TGTGCCAGCAGCCCTAGCGGGGCCGCCGGGGAGCTGTTTTTT.

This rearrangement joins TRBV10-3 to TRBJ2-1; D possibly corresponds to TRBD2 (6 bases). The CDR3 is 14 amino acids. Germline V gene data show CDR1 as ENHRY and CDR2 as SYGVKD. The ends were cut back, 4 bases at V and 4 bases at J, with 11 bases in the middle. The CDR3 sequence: CAISVGGNYNEQFF. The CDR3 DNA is TGTGCCATCAGTGTCGGAGGGAATTACAATGAGCAGTTCTTC.

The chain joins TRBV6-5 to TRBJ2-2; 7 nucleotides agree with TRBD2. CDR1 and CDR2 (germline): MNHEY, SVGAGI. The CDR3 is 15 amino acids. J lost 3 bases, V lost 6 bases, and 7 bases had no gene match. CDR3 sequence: CASRYGGGDTGELFF. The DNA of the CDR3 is TGTGCCAGCAGATACGGCGGGGGTGACACCGGGGAGCTGTTTTTT.

The DNA for the CDR3 is TGTGCCAGCAGCCCGGGGGGGGATGGCTACACCTTC. It translates to CASSPGGDGYTF. The chain is built from TRBV11-2 and TRBJ1-2, with D perhaps matching TRBD1 (5 bases). Germline V gene data show CDR1 as SGHAT and CDR2 as FQNNGV. This CDR3 is built from 12 residues. The germline V and J ends were trimmed by 5 bases and 6 bases, with 10 bases remaining between them.

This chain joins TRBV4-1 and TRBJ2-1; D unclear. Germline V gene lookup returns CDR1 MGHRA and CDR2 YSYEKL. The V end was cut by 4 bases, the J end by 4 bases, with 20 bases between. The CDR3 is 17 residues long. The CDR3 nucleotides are TGCGCCAGCAGCCTTGAGCATAGTCAGGCCCTGTACAATGAGCAGTTCTTC. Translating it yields CASSLEHSQALYNEQFF.

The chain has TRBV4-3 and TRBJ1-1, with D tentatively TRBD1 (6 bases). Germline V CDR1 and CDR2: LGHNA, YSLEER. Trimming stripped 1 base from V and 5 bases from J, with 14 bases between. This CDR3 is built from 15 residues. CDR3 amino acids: CASSQAKTGLTEAFF. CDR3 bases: TGCGCCAGCAGCCAAGCAAAGACAGGCTTAACTGAAGCTTTCTTT.

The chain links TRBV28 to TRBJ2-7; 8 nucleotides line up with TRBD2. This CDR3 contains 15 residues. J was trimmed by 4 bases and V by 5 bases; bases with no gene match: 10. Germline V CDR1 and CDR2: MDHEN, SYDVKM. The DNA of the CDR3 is TGTGCCAGCAGTCCCCCAAGCGGGAGTTTGTACGAGCAGTACTTC. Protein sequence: CASSPPSGSLYEQYF. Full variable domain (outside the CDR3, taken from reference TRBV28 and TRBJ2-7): DVKVTQSSRYLVKRTGEKVFLECVQDMDHENMFWYRQDPGLGLRLIYFSYDVKMKEKGDIPEGYSVSREKKERFSLILESASTNQTSMYLCASSPPSGSLYEQYFGPGTRLTVT.

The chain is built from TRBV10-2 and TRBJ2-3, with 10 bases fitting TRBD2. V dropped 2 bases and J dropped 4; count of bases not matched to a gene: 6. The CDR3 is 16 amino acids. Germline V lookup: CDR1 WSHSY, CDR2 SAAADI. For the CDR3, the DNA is TGCGCCAGCAGTGAGGGAGCGGGGGGGCCGGCAGATACGCAGTATTTT. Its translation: CASSEGAGGPADTQYF.

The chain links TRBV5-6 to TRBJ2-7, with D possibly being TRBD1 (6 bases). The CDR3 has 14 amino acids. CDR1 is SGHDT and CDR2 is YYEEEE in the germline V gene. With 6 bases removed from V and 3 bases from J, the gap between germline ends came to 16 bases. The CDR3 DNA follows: TGTGCCAGCACCACCCCAGGGGAAGGCTACGAGCAGTACTTC. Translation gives CASTTPGEGYEQYF.

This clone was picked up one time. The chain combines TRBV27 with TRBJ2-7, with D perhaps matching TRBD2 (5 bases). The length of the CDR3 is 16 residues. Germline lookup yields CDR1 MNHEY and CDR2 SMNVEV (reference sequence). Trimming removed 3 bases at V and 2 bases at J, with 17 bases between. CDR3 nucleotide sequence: TGTGCCAGCAGTTTCTCCCGGGGAACAATCACCTACGAGCAGTACTTC. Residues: CASSFSRGTITYEQYF.

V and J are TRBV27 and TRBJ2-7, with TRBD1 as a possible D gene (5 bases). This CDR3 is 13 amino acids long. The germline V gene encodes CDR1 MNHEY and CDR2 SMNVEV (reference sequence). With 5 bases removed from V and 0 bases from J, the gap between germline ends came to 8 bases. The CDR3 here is CASSLDSSYEQYF. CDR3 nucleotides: TGTGCCAGCAGTCTCGACAGCTCCTACGAGCAGTACTTC.

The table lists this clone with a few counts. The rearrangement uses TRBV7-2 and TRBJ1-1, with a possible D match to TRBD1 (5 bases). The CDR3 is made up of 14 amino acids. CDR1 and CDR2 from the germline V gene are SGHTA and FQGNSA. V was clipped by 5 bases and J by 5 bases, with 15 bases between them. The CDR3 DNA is TGTGCCAGCAGCCCCAGGGTGATGTTGACTGAAGCTTTCTTT. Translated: CASSPRVMLTEAFF.

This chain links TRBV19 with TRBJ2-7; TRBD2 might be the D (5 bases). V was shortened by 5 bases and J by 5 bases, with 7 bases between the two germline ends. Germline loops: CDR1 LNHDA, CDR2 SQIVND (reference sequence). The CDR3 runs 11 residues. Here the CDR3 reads CASSGENEQYF. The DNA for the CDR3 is TGTGCCAGTAGTGGGGAGAACGAGCAGTACTTC.